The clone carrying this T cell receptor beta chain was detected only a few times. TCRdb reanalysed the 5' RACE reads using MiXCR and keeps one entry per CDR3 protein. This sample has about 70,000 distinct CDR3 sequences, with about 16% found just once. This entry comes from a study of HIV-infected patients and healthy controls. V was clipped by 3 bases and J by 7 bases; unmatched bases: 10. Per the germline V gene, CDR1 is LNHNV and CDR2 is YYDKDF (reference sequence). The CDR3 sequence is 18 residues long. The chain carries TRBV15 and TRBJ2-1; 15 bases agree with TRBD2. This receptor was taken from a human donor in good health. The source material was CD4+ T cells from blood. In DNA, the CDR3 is TGTGCCACCAGCAGGCTCGGGACTAGCGGGAGGCTGGGGAATGAGCAGTTCTTC. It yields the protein CATSRLGTSGRLGNEQFF.